This TCR beta chain originates from a study of beta chain features in type 1 diabetes. Broader study findings: In patients and controls equally, PCR might favor templates that are shorter. Shortening of TCRB CDR3s, moderate but significant, appeared in all four CD4+ subsets of Type 1 diabetes patients.

Sequencing targeted expressed TCRB transcripts, as all isolated RNA had been reverse transcribed. Using immunoSEQ multiplex PCR, the repertoire was profiled, and TCRdb retains in-frame clones only, with some absent. The sample has hundreds of thousands of clones, under 15% seen once. In this sample, this clone turned up a few times. Its antigen is unidentified. Looked up from germline, CDR1 is GTSNPN and CDR2 is SVGIG (reference sequence). V was cut by 0 bases and J by 3 bases, with 12 bases left in between. The CDR3 length is 15 residues. V and J are TRBV30 and TRBJ1-5, with D possibly matching TRBD1 (5 bases). This TCR was sampled from a young man with type 1 diabetes. Material for sequencing was naive CD4+ T cells from blood. CDR3 sequence reads: CAWSVMGGFNQPQHF. CDR3 DNA: TGTGCCTGGAGTGTAATGGGGGGATTCAATCAGCCCCAGCATTTT. The complete variable domain, with remaining parts taken from reference TRBV30 and TRBJ1-5, reads SQTIHQWPATLVQPVGSPLSLECTVEGTSNPNLYWYRQAAGRGLQLLFYSVGIGQISSEVPQNLSASRPQDRQFILSSKKLLLSDSGFYLCAWSVMGGFNQPQHFGDGTRLSIL.